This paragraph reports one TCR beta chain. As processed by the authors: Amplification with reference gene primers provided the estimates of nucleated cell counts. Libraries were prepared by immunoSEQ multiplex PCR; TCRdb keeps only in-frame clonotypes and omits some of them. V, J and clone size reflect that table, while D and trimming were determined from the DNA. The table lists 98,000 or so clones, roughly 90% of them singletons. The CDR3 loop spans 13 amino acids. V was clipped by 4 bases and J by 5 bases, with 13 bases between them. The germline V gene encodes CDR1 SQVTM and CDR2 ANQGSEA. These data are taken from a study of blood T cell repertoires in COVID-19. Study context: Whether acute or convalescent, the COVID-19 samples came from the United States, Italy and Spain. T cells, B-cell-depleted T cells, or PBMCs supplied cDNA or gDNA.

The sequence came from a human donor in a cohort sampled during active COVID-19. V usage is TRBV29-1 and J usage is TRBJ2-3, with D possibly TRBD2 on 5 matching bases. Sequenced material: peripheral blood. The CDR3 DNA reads TGCAGCGTTGGGTCCGGACTGGGAGATACGCAGTATTTT. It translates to CSVGSGLGDTQYF.